This TCR beta chain was identified in a study of blood T cell repertoires in COVID-19. Across the study: The study drew acute and convalescent COVID-19 samples from the United States, Italy and Spain. Sample material is recorded as cDNA or gDNA derived from T cells, B-cell-depleted T cells, or PBMCs.

Trimming took 11 bases from V and 7 from J, leaving 15 bases between them. The CDR3 runs to 13 residues. Germline V gene lookup returns CDR1 MNHEY and CDR2 SVGAGI. This clone came up once. Original methodology: Nucleated cell counts were estimated from reference gene primer amplification. Using immunoSEQ multiplex PCR, the repertoire was profiled, and TCRdb retains in-frame clones only, with some absent. D and trimming were read from the DNA, whereas the V and J calls and clone size are those reported in that table. The sample consists of under 150,000 clones, more than 80% of them appearing once. Sequencing was carried out using peripheral blood. The sequence came from an older woman with active COVID-19. This chain links TRBV6-5 with TRBJ1-6, with D possibly matching TRBD1 (5 bases). The CDR3 loop reads CAGKGERNSPLHF. The CDR3 region has the DNA TGTGCCGGGAAAGGGGAAAGGAATTCACCCCTCCACTTT.